Listed below are T cell receptor beta chains from one sample, sequenced in a study of a mutant IDH1 vaccine in newly diagnosed glioma. No antigen is known for these receptors. Assay used: immunoSEQ multiplex PCR; TCRdb lists only in-frame clones, some missing. The sample shows tens of thousands of clones, 70% to 80% of them seen only once. This sample comprised PBMCs, obtained from a glioma patient whose treatment included an IDH1 peptide vaccine. The receptor set was obtained from a man aged 40-49 years with glioma. The CDR3 runs from the conserved cysteine through the conserved F or W. The D gene is left open where the match is weak. Some rows mark clone size as missing; the rest say once, few, many or name a class of expanded clone.

j_gene	v_gene	abundance	d_gene	CDR3aa	CDR3nt
TRBJ2-3	TRBV5-6	.	.	CASSYDRLGAAIRTDTQYF	TGTGCCAGCAGCTACGACAGGCTTGGAGCGGCGATACGCACAGATACGCAGTATTTT
TRBJ1-2	TRBV14	.	.	CASSQQGWYGYTF	TGTGCCAGCAGCCAACAGGGTTGGTATGGCTACACCTTC
TRBJ1-2	TRBV5-1	.	.	CASSPGTRMGDSGYTF	TGCGCCAGCAGCCCCGGGACGAGGATGGGGGATAGTGGCTACACCTTC
TRBJ1-2	TRBV4-1	.	.	CASSQDSVGASYGYTF	TGCGCCAGCAGCCAAGATTCGGTGGGCGCGAGCTATGGCTACACCTTC
TRBJ2-7	TRBV16	.	TRBD1	CASSLRQGEGEQYF	TGTGCCAGCAGCTTGCGACAGGGGGAAGGCGAGCAGTACTTC
TRBJ2-2	TRBV2	.	.	CASSIPLTGNTGELFF	TGTGCCAGCAGCATTCCATTAACAGGGAACACCGGGGAGCTGTTTTTT
TRBJ2-7	TRBV5-1	.	.	CASSLAGQASNYEQYF	TGCGCCAGCAGCTTGGCTGGTCAGGCCAGCAACTACGAGCAGTACTTC
TRBJ2-2	TRBV25-1	.	.	CASSEGWGQNTGELFF	TGTGCCAGCAGTGAAGGTTGGGGGCAGAACACCGGGGAGCTGTTTTTT
TRBJ2-1	TRBV10-3	once	TRBD2	CAIKEGLAGDTYNEQFF	TGTGCCATCAAGGAGGGACTAGCGGGGGATACCTACAATGAGCAGTTCTTC
TRBJ2-5	TRBV29-1	.	.	CSVVRVGLQETQYF	TGCAGCGTTGTGCGGGTTGGACTCCAAGAGACCCAGTACTTC